This TCR beta chain emerged from a study of shared clonotypes between healthy human individuals. About the study: Per-donor plates numbered three CD4 naive, three CD4 memory, two CD8 naive and one CD8 memory. Regarding the study as a whole: On the whole, naive subsets had larger estimated richness than memory subsets had.

This CDR3 is built from 14 residues. Trimming took off 0 bases at V and 0 bases at J, with 7 bases between the two ends. Germline assignment: CDR1 SGHNT and CDR2 YYREEE (reference sequence). Worth noting for this clone: What it binds is unknown.

Healthy HIV-negative adults with no recent acute infections or vaccinations were recruited as donors. As originally analysed: ImmunoSEQ yielded junction-only sequences lacking quality scores, so filtering differed. Profiling relied on immunoSEQ multiplex PCR, and the TCRdb table lists in-frame clones only, not all of them. The DNA gave D and trimming, while V, J and clone size come from that table. Altogether some 1.1 million clones are present, approximately 75% being singletons, with the ten largest covering 0.89%. The sequencing input was memory CD4+ T cells from PBMCs. As for subset: CD45RA-negative fraction. This receptor was taken from a man between 18 and 35 years old in good health. Some clones in this sample may be carry-over from other donors' samples. This rearrangement joins TRBV5-4 to TRBJ2-7; D is uncertain. CDR3 residues: CASSLDYSSYEQYF. The DNA of the CDR3 is TGTGCCAGCAGCTTGGACTATAGCTCCTACGAGCAGTACTTC. The full variable domain, with the rest looked up from reference TRBV5-4 and TRBJ2-7, is ETGVTQSPTHLIKTRGQQVTLRCSSQSGHNTVSWYQQALGQGPQFIFQYYREEENGRGNFPPRFSGLQFPNYSSELNVNALELDDSALYLCASSLDYSSYEQYFGPGTRLTVT.